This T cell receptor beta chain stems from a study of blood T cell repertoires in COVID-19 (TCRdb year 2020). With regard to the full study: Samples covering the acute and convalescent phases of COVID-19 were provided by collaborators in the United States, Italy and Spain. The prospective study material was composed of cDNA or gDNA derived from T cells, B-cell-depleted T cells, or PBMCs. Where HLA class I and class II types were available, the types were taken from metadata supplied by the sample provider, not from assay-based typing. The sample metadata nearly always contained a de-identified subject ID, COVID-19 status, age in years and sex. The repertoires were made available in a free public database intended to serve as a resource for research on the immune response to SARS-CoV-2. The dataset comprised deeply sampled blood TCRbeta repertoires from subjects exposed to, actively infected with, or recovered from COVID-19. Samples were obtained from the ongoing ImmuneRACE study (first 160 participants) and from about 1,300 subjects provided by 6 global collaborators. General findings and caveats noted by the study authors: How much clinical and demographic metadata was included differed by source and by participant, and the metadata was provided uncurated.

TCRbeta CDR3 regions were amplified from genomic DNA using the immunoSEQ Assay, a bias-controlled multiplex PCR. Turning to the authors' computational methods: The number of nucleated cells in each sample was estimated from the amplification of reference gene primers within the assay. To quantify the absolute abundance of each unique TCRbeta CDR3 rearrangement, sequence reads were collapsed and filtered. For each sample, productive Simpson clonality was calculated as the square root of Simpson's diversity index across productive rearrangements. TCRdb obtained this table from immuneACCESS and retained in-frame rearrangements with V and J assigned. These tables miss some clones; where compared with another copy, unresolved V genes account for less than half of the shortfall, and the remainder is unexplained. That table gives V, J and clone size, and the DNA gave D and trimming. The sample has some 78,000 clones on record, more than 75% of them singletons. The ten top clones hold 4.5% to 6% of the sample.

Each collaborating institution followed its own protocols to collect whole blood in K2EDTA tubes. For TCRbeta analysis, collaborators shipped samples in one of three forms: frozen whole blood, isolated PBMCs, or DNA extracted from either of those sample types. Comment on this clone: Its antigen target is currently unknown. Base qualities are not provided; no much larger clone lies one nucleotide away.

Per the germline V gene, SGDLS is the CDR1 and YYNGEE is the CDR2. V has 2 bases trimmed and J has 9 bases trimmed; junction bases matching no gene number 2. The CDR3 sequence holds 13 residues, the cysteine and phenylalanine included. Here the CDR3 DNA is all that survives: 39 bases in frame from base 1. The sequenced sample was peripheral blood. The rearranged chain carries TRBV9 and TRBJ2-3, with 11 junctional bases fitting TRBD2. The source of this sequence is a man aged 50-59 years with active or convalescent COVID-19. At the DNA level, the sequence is TGTGCCAGCAGCGTCGGGACTAGCGGAACGCAGTATTTT. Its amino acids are CASSVGTSGTQYF.